The T cell receptor (beta chain) under discussion was sequenced for a study of control samples from healthy donors and cancer patients. V lost 3 bases, J lost 0 bases, and 18 bases lay in between. The CDR3 runs 19 residues. Germline V gives CDR1 LNHDA, CDR2 SQIVND (reference sequence). This table comes from immunoSEQ multiplex PCR, and its TCRdb copy is limited to in-frame clones, with some not included. The sample holds about 98,000 clones, 79% seen once. Sequencing was done on a sample of blood. This receptor was taken from a woman aged 25 to 39 in good health. The chain uses TRBV19 and TRBJ1-6; no clear D gene. CDR3 loop: CASSMVPLDPRSYNSPLHF. The DNA of the CDR3 is TGTGCCAGTAGTATGGTCCCTTTGGATCCACGCTCCTATAATTCACCCCTCCACTTT.